These 28 T cell receptor beta chains share one sample of origin, sequenced in a study of blood T cell repertoires in COVID-19. TCRdb keeps only in-frame clones here, not all; method: immunoSEQ multiplex PCR. The sample contains under 40,000 clones, approximately 88% of which appear only once. Sequencing was performed on peripheral blood. All receptors derive from a man in his fifties with active or convalescent COVID-19.

This clone was recorded a few times. The J gene is TRBJ1-5, the V gene TRBV2; the D gene is possibly TRBD1 (5 bases). The CDR3 has 12 amino acids. V lost 2 bases, J lost 7 bases, and 6 bases lay in between. The germline CDR1 and CDR2 sequences are SNHLY and FYNNEI. The CDR3 region is CASSEQGQPQHF. CDR3 coding DNA: TGTGCCAGCAGTGAACAGGGCCAGCCCCAGCATTTT.

About this clone itself: An end of the junction does not agree with germline; a read error may underlie this. The CDR3, as DNA: TGCGCCAGCAGCCTCGGGACTAGCTACAATGAGCAGTTCTTC. Translated: CASSLGTSYNEQFF. This sequence joins TRBV11-2 and TRBJ2-1; TRBD2 agrees at 8 bases. Germline assignment: CDR1 SGHAT and CDR2 FQNNGV. The CDR3 is made up of 14 amino acids.

The chain combines TRBV11-3 with TRBJ2-5, with D perhaps TRBD1 (5 bases). The CDR3 contains 12 residues. Germline CDR1 SGHNT, CDR2 YENEEA. V lost 5 bases, J lost 5 bases, and 9 bases lay in between. As DNA, the CDR3 is TGTGCCAGCAGCGCGAAGGGGGAGACCCAGTACTTC. It encodes CASSAKGETQYF.

This chain uses TRBV18 with TRBJ1-2; D might be TRBD1 (5 bases). Germline V gene lookup returns CDR1 KGHSH and CDR2 LQKENI. This CDR3 region has 14 residues. The V end lost 3 bases, the J end lost 7 bases, and 15 bases lay between the germline ends. CDR3 coding DNA: TGTGCCAGCTCACCGGCGCGGGGCACACCTGGCTACACCTTC. Residues: CASSPARGTPGYTF.

This clone was seen a handful of times. The J gene is TRBJ2-6, the V gene TRBV5-4, with D maybe TRBD1 (6 bases). Trimming took off 2 bases at V and 5 bases at J, with 14 bases between the two ends. This CDR3 is 16 amino acids long. Germline lookup yields CDR1 SGHNT and CDR2 YYREEE (reference sequence). The CDR3 reads CASSLRGRGRANVLTF. The CDR3 nucleotides are TGTGCCAGCAGCTTAAGGGGCAGGGGTAGGGCCAACGTCCTGACTTTC.

V gene TRBV6-5 combines with J gene TRBJ2-3; TRBD2 agrees at 8 bases. V shed 8 bases and J 8 bases; nucleotides not matched to a gene: 9. The CDR3 sequence is 13 residues long. Germline lookup yields CDR1 MNHEY and CDR2 SVGAGI. CDR3 nucleotides: TGTGCCAGCCGGGAGGGGGATGCTCGTACGCAGTATTTT. This encodes CASREGDARTQYF.

The gene calls are TRBV12-5 and TRBJ2-1; D remains ambiguous. Germline V lookup: CDR1 LGHNT, CDR2 FRNRAP. The CDR3 contains 16 residues. V was cut by 1 base and J by 0 bases, with 10 bases left in between. The CDR3 region has the DNA TGTGCTAGTGGTTTGGGCCCTCTTAGCTCCTACAATGAGCAGTTCTTC. It codes for CASGLGPLSSYNEQFF.

This chain uses TRBV12-3 or TRBV12-4 with TRBJ1-3; possible D gene TRBD1, 5 bases. CDR3 length equals 13 residues. V shed 5 bases and J shed 8 bases, with 13 bases lying between them. The CDR3 sequence is CASSQRSGDTIYF. The CDR3 nucleotides are TGTGCCAGCAGTCAGCGCTCGGGGGACACCATATATTTT.

V gene TRBV7-9 combines with J gene TRBJ1-2; D is unresolved. CDR3 size: 13 residues. CDR1 is SEHNR and CDR2 is FQNEAQ in the germline V gene (reference sequence). V lost 5 bases and J lost 8, with 15 bases in between. In nucleotides, the CDR3 is TGTGCCAGCAGCCCCGATAACATAAAAGGCTACACCTTC. Translation gives CASSPDNIKGYTF.

This chain uses TRBV15 with TRBJ1-3; possibly TRBD1 for D (5 bases). V lost 6 bases and J 0 bases, leaving 15 bases between the germline ends. This CDR3 has 16 amino acids. In germline, CDR1 is LNHNV, CDR2 YYDKDF (reference sequence). The CDR3, as DNA: TGTGCCACCAGGCCAGGGCGGGGTGACTCTGGAAACACCATATATTTT. It codes for CATRPGRGDSGNTIYF.

This clone appeared once. The V call is TRBV29-1, the J call TRBJ2-7; 8 bases fit TRBD1. The length of the CDR3 is 14 residues. Per germline, CDR1 SQVTM and CDR2 ANQGSEA. The trim removed 0 bases at V and 3 bases at J, leaving 4 bases unmatched. The CDR3 nucleotides are TGCAGCGTTGAAGAGTGGACAGGGATCTACGAGCAGTACTTC. Protein: CSVEEWTGIYEQYF.

The CDR3 protein is CASAGTSGDGYTF. The CDR3 region has the DNA TGTGCCAGCGCAGGGACATCTGGGGATGGCTACACCTTC. The chain joins TRBV2 to TRBJ1-2, with D possibly being TRBD1 (6 bases). Trimming took off 8 bases at V and 6 bases at J, with 16 bases between the two ends. The germline CDR1 and CDR2 sequences are SNHLY and FYNNEI. CDR3 length: 13 amino acids.

The rearrangement uses TRBV11-2 and TRBJ1-4; D not resolved. With 5 bases removed from V and 5 bases from J, the gap between germline ends came to 12 bases. The CDR3 has 14 residues. Germline loops: CDR1 SGHAT, CDR2 FQNNGV. The CDR3 DNA follows: TGTGCCAGCAGCCGCGGGCGGAGAAATGAAAAACTGTTTTTT. Amino acid sequence: CASSRGRRNEKLFF.

The genes are TRBV9 and TRBJ2-7; D might be TRBD2 (5 bases). This CDR3 region has 14 residues. Germline lookup yields CDR1 SGDLS and CDR2 YYNGEE. V dropped 4 bases and J dropped 6 bases, with 17 bases sitting between them. The CDR3 region is CASSQRVGVGEQYF. The CDR3 DNA reads TGTGCCAGCAGCCAAAGGGTCGGGGTGGGCGAGCAGTACTTC.

This rearrangement joins TRBV27 to TRBJ2-1; D may be TRBD1 (6 bases). The V end lost 8 bases, the J end lost 7 bases, and 9 bases lay between the germline ends. This CDR3 comprises 11 residues. Per the germline V gene, CDR1 is MNHEY and CDR2 is SMNVEV (reference sequence). The CDR3 DNA is TGTGCCAGCTCAACAGGGAATGAGCAGTTCTTC. Encoded protein: CASSTGNEQFF.

The chain has TRBV6-1 and TRBJ2-7, with D possibly being TRBD2 (7 bases). Germline V gene data show CDR1 as MNHNS and CDR2 as SASEGT. Trimming removed 4 bases from V and 1 base from J, with 17 bases in between. CDR3 length: 16 residues. The CDR3 DNA reads as TGTGCCAGCAGTGTCCCCCCCGGGGGGCGATCCTACGAGCAGTACTTC. Translated, it gives CASSVPPGGRSYEQYF.

The chain links TRBV5-4 to TRBJ2-3; TRBD2 matches 8 bases. Trimming cost V 0 bases and J 8 bases; bases outside gene matches: 5. Germline V CDR1 and CDR2: SGHNT, YYREEE (reference sequence). The CDR3 is made up of 14 amino acids. CDR3 sequence reads: CASSLGAGEGTQYF. CDR3 DNA sequence: TGTGCCAGCAGCTTGGGAGCGGGGGAGGGTACGCAGTATTTT.

The rearrangement joins TRBV6-5 to TRBJ2-3; tentative D call: TRBD1 (6 bases). CDR3 length: 15 residues. The ends were cut back, 5 bases at V and 1 base at J, with 13 bases in the middle. Germline lookup yields CDR1 MNHEY and CDR2 SVGAGI. DNA of the CDR3: TGTGCCAGCAGTCGGACAGCCCGGGGCACAGATACGCAGTATTTT. Translated: CASSRTARGTDTQYF.

This chain joins TRBV7-9 and TRBJ1-5; 8 bases are shared with TRBD1. V shed 5 bases and J 5 bases; nucleotides not matched to a gene: 5. CDR1 is SEHNR and CDR2 is FQNEAQ in the germline V gene (reference sequence). The CDR3 is 14 residues long. The CDR3 sequence is CASSATGGDQPQHF. In nucleotides, the CDR3 is TGTGCCAGCAGCGCTACAGGGGGTGATCAGCCCCAGCATTTT. The full variable domain, its missing parts supplied by reference TRBV7-9 and TRBJ1-5, is DTGVSQNPRHKITKRGQNVTFRCDPISEHNRLYWYRQTLGQGPEFLTYFQNEAQLEKSRLLSDRFSAERPKGSFSTLEIQRTEQGDSAMYLCASSATGGDQPQHFGDGTRLSIL.

The chain is built from TRBV27 and TRBJ1-1; D is perhaps TRBD1 (5 bases). Trimming removed 5 bases from V and 1 base from J, with 11 bases in between. The CDR3 totals 14 residues. Per germline, CDR1 MNHEY and CDR2 SMNVEV (reference sequence). CDR3 residues: CASSQGWGNTEAFF. CDR3 nucleotides: TGTGCCAGCAGTCAGGGCTGGGGGAACACTGAAGCTTTCTTT.

The chain combines TRBV6-1 with TRBJ2-7; TRBD2 agrees at 8 bases. Germline V lookup: CDR1 MNHNS, CDR2 SASEGT. V was clipped by 2 bases and J by 11 bases; unmatched bases: 5. The CDR3 totals 12 residues. This CDR3 is CASSESGGWEYF. The CDR3 DNA is TGTGCCAGCAGTGAATCGGGAGGGTGGGAGTACTTC.

The chain has TRBV7-9 and TRBJ2-5; 7 nucleotides match TRBD2. J gave up 2 bases and V 4 bases, and 10 bases lay outside the gene matches. Germline loops: CDR1 SEHNR, CDR2 FQNEAQ (reference sequence). CDR3 size: 16 residues. CDR3 DNA sequence: TGTGCCAGCAGCTCGCTACTAGGACTAGGGCAAGAGACCCAGTACTTC. Translation: CASSSLLGLGQETQYF.

The gene calls are TRBV10-2 and TRBJ2-1; a possible D gene is TRBD1 (6 bases). Germline CDR1 and CDR2: WSHSY and SAAADI. The CDR3 totals 14 residues. Trimming removed 6 bases from V and 2 bases from J, with 11 bases in between. The CDR3 nucleotides are TGCGCCAGCAGGGACAGTGCTGCCTACAATGAGCAGTTCTTC. Encoded protein: CASRDSAAYNEQFF.

Only a few counts were recorded for this clone. This rearrangement joins TRBV7-9 to TRBJ2-1; a weak D match, TRBD1 (6 bases). The CDR3 is 12 residues long. CDR1 and CDR2 from the germline V gene are SEHNR and FQNEAQ (reference sequence). V was trimmed by 8 bases and J by 7 bases, leaving 12 bases between them. CDR3 sequence reads: CASLGAANEQFF. Written as DNA, the CDR3 is TGTGCCAGCCTGGGGGCGGCAAATGAGCAGTTCTTC.

The chain combines TRBV13 with TRBJ1-1, with a possible D match to TRBD1 (5 bases). The CDR3 consists of 13 residues. V was shortened by 3 bases and J by 2 bases, with 7 bases between the two germline ends. Germline CDR1 reads PRHDT; CDR2 reads FYEKMQ (reference sequence). The CDR3 here is CASSLDTNTEAFF. In DNA, the CDR3 is TGTGCCAGCAGCTTGGACACAAACACTGAAGCTTTCTTT.

The genes are TRBV19 and TRBJ2-7, with 10 positions matching TRBD1. Germline V gene sequence: CDR1 LNHDA, CDR2 SQIVND (reference sequence). The CDR3 totals 14 residues. The junction had 5 bases not matched to a gene; V was cut back by 5 bases and J by 4 bases. CDR3 amino acids: CASSPRDRGYEQYF. The CDR3 coding sequence is TGTGCCAGTAGTCCTCGGGACAGGGGTTACGAGCAGTACTTC.

The V and J genes are TRBV5-4 and TRBJ1-2; maybe TRBD1 (6 bases). V shed 0 bases and J shed 2 bases, with 11 bases lying between them. Germline V gene sequence: CDR1 SGHNT, CDR2 YYREEE (reference sequence). This CDR3 contains 15 residues. CDR3 in DNA: TGTGCCAGCAGCTTGGCCAACAGGGTCAACTATGGCTACACCTTC. Translating gives CASSLANRVNYGYTF.

The chain uses TRBV11-2 and TRBJ2-3; D unresolved. Germline-derived CDR1 and CDR2 are SGHAT and FQNNGV. The CDR3 extends over 14 amino acids. Trimming removed 0 bases from V and 0 bases from J, with 4 bases in between. The DNA for the CDR3 is TGTGCCAGCAGCTTAGAGGCTAGCACAGATACGCAGTATTTT. This gives the protein CASSLEASTDTQYF.